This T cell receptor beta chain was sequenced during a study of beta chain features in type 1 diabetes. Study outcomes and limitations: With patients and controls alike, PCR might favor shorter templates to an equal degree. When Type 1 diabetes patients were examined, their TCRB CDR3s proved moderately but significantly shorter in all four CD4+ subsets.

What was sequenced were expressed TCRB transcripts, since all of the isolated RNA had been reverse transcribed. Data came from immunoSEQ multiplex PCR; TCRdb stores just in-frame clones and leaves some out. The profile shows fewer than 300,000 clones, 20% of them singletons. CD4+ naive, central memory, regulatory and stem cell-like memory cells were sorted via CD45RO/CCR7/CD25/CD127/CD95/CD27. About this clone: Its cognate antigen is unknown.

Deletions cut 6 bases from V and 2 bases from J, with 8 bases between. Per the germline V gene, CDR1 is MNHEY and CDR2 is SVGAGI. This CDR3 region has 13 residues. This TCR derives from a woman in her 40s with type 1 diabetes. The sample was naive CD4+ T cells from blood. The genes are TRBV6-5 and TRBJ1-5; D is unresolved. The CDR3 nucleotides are TGTGCCAGCAGCTGGCAAGGCAATCAGCCCCAGCATTTT. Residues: CASSWQGNQPQHF.